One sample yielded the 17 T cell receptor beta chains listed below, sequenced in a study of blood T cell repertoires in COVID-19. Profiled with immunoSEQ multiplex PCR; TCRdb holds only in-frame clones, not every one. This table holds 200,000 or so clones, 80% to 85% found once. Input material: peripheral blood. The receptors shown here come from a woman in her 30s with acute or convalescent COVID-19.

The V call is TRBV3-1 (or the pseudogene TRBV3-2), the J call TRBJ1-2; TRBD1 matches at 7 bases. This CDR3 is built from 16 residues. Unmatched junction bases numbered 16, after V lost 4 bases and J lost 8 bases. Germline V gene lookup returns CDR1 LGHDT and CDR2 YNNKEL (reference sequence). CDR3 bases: TGTGCCAGCAGCCCGCAGGGAACAGGGGCCTTAGGAGGCTACACCTTC. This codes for CASSPQGTGALGGYTF.

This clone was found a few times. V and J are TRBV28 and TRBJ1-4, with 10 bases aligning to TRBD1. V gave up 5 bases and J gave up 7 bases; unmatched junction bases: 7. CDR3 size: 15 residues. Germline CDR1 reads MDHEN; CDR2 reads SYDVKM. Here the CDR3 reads CASSQTGGAGEKLFF. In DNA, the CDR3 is TGTGCCAGCAGTCAGACAGGGGGCGCAGGTGAAAAACTGTTTTTT.

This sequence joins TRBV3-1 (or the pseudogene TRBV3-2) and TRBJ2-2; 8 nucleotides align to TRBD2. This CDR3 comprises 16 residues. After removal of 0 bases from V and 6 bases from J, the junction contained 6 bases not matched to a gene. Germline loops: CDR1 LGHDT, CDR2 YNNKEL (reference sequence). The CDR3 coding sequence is TGTGCCAGCAGCCAAGAGAGCGGGAGTTCGTCCGGGGAGCTGTTTTTT. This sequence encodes CASSQESGSSSGELFF.

This CDR3 is CASSQDWQGYEQYF. The DNA for the CDR3 is TGCGCCAGCAGCCAAGATTGGCAGGGCTACGAGCAGTACTTC. The chain carries TRBV4-3 and TRBJ2-7, with D tentatively TRBD1 (5 bases). Trimming stripped 0 bases from V and 3 bases from J, with 9 bases between. Germline-derived CDR1 and CDR2 are LGHNA and YSLEER. The CDR3 contains 14 residues.

The CDR3 region has the DNA TGTGCCAGCAGCTTAGGACAGAGTATCTCTGGAAACACCATATATTTT. It encodes CASSLGQSISGNTIYF. The rearrangement joins TRBV11-3 to TRBJ1-3; maybe TRBD1 (5 bases). The length of the CDR3 is 16 residues. Trimming cost V 1 base and J 0 bases, with 10 bases left between them. The V gene's germline CDR1 is SGHNT and CDR2 YENEEA.

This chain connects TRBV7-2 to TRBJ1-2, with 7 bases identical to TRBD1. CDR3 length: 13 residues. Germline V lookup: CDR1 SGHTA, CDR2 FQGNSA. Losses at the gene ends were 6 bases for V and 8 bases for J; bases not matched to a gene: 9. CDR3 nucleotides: TGTGCCAGCAGTCCCTCAGGGGGAGTCGGCTACACCTTC. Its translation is CASSPSGGVGYTF.

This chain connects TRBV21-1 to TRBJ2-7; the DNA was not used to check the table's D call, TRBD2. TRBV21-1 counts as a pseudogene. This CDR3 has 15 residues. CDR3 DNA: TGTGCCAGCAGCAAGCGGACTAGCGGCTCCTACGAGCAGTACTTC. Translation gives CASSKRTSGSYEQYF.

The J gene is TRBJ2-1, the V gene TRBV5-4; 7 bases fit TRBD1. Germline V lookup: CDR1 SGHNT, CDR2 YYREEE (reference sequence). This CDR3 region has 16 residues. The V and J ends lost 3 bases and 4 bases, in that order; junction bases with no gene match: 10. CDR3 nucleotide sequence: TGTGCCAGCAGCTCGGACAGGCGGGTATCATACAATGAGCAGTTCTTC. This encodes CASSSDRRVSYNEQFF.

The DNA for the CDR3 is TGTGCCAGCAGTTTCACGACAGGGATGGGTGAAAAACTGTTTTTT. Amino acid sequence: CASSFTTGMGEKLFF. The V gene is TRBV28, the J gene TRBJ1-4; TRBD1 agrees at 7 bases. Germline CDR1 reads MDHEN; CDR2 reads SYDVKM. This CDR3 spans 15 amino acids. The junction had 8 bases not matched to a gene; V was cut back by 3 bases and J by 7 bases.

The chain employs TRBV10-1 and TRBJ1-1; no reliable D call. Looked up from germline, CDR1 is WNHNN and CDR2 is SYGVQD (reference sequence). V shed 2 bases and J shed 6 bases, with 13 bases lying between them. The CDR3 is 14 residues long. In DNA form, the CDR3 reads TGCGCCAGCAGTGAGGAGGGCCGGATCGCTGAAGCTTTCTTT. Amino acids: CASSEEGRIAEAFF.

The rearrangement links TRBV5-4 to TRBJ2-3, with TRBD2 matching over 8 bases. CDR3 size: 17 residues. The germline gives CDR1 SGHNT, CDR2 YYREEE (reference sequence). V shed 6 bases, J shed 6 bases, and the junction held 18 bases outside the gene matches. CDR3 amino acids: CASTAEGLGYARDTQYF. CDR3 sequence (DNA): TGTGCCAGCACAGCTGAGGGACTAGGGTACGCTCGGGATACGCAGTATTTT.

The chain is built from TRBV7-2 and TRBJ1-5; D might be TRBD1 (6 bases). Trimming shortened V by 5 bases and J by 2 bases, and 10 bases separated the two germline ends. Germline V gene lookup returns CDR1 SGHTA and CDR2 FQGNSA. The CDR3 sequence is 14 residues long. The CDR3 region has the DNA TGTGCCAGCAGCCGTACAGGGCGCAATCAGCCCCAGCATTTT. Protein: CASSRTGRNQPQHF.

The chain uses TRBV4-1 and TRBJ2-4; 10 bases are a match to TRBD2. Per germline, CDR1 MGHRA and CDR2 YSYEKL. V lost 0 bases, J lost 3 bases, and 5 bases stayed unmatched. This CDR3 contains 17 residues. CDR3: CASSQDPSGRDKNIQYF. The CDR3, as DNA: TGCGCCAGCAGCCAAGATCCCAGCGGGAGGGACAAAAACATTCAGTACTTC.

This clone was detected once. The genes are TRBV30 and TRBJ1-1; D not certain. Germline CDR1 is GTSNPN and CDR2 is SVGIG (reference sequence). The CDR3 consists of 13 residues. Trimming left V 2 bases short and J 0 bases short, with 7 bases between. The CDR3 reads CAWSNAVNTEAFF. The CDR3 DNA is TGTGCCTGGAGTAACGCAGTGAACACTGAAGCTTTCTTT.

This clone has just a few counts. The CDR3 reads CASSGLADTYEQYF. The CDR3 DNA is TGTGCCAGCAGTGGACTAGCGGATACCTACGAGCAGTACTTC. The chain carries TRBV2 and TRBJ2-7, with 9 positions matching TRBD2. The V and J ends lost 4 bases and 2 bases, in that order; junction bases with no gene match: 3. The CDR3 runs 14 residues. CDR1 is SNHLY and CDR2 is FYNNEI in the germline V gene.

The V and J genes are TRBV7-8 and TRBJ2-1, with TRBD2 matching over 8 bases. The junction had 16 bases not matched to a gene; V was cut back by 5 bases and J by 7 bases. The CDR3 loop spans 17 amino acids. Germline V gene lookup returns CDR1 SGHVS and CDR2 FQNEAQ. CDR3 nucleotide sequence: TGTGCCAGCAGCGCCCGACCGACTAGCGCCAAGGGTAATGAGCAGTTCTTC. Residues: CASSARPTSAKGNEQFF.

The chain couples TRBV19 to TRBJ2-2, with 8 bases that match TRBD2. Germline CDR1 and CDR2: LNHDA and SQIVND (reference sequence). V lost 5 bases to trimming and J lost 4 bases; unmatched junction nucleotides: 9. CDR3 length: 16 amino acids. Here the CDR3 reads CASSAPGGRRTGELFF. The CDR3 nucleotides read TGTGCCAGTAGTGCCCCCGGCGGGAGGCGCACCGGGGAGCTGTTTTTT.